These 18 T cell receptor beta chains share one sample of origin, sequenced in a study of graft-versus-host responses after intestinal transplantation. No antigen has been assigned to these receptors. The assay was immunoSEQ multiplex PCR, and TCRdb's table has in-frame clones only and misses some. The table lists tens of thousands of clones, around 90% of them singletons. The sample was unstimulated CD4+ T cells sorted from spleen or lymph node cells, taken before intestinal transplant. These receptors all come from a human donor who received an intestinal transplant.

CDR3 loop: CASSPGGTPSRNTIYF. The CDR3 nucleotides read TGTGCCAGCAGCCCCGGAGGGACCCCTTCGCGAAACACCATATATTTT. The chain recombines TRBV9 with TRBJ1-3; a possible D gene is TRBD1 (5 bases). This CDR3 has 16 amino acids. The ends were cut back, 4 bases at V and 5 bases at J, with 19 bases in the middle. Per the germline V gene, CDR1 is SGDLS and CDR2 is YYNGEE.

CDR3 coding DNA: TGTGCCAGCAGAGGGGGGAGATCCTACAATGAGCAGTTCTTC. It specifies CASRGGRSYNEQFF. This rearrangement joins TRBV27 to TRBJ2-1; D could derive from TRBD1 or TRBD2 (6 bases each). Germline values: CDR1 MNHEY, CDR2 SMNVEV (reference sequence). CDR3 length: 14 residues. Trimming cost V 6 bases and J 1 base, with 10 bases left between them.

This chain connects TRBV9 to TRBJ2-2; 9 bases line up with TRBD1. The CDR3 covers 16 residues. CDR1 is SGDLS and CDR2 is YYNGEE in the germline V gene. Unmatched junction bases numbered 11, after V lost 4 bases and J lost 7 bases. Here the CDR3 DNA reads TGTGCCAGCAGCCCGGGACAGGGTACTCTCTTCGGGGAGCTGTTTTTT. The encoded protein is CASSPGQGTLFGELFF.

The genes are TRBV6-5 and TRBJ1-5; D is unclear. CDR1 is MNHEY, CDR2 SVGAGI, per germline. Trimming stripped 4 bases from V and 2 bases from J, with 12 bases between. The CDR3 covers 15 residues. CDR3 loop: CASSSDNMRNQPQHF. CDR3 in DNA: TGTGCCAGCAGTTCCGATAATATGCGCAATCAGCCCCAGCATTTT.

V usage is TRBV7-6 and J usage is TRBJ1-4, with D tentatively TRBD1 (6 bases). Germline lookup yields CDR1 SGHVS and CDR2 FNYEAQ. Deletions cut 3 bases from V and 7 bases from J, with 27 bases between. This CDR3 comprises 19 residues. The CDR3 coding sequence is TGTGCCAGCAGCTTCGGAGGGGGTGCGAGATGGGGCTTCGGTGAAAAACTGTTTTTT. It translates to CASSFGGGARWGFGEKLFF.

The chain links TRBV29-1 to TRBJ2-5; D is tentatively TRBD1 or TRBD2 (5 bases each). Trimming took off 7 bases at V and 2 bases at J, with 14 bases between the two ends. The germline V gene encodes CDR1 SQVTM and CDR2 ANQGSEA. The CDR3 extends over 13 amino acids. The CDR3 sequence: CSELGTDQETQYF. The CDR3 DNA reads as TGCAGCGAGCTCGGGACGGATCAAGAGACCCAGTACTTC.

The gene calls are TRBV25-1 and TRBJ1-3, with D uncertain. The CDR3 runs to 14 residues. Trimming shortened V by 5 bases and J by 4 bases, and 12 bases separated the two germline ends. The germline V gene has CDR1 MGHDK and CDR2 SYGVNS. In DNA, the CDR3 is TGTGCCAGCAGTCGAGGAGGGCGGGGAAACACCATATATTTT. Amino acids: CASSRGGRGNTIYF.

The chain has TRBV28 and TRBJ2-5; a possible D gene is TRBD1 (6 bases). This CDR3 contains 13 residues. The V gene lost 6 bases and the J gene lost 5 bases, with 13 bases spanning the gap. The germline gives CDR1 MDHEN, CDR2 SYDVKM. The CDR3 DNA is TGTGCCAGCAGGAACAGGGAGACGGAGACCCAGTACTTC. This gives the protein CASRNRETETQYF.

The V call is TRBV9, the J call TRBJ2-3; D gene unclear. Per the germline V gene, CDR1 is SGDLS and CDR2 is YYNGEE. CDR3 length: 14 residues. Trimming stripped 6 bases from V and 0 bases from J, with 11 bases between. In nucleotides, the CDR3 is TGTGCCAGCACCGCACTTGGGAGCACAGATACGCAGTATTTT. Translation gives CASTALGSTDTQYF.

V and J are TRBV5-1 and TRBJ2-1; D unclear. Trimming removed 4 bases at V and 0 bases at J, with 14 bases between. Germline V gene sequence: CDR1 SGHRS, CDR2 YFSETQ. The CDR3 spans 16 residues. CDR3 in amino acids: CASSHSGPSSYNEQFF. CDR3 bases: TGCGCCAGCAGCCACTCCGGGCCCAGCTCCTACAATGAGCAGTTCTTC.

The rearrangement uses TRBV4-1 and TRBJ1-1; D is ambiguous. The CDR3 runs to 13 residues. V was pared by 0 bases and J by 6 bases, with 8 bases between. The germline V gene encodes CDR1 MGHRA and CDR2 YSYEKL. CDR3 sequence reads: CASSQDPAAEAFF. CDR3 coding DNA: TGCGCCAGCAGCCAAGATCCCGCGGCTGAAGCTTTCTTT.

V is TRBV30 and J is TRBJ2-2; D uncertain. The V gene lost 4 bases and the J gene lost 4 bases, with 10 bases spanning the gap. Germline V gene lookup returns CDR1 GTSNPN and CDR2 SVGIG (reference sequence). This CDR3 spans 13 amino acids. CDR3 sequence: CAWKPNPTGELFF. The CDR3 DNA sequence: TGTGCCTGGAAGCCGAATCCCACCGGGGAGCTGTTTTTT.

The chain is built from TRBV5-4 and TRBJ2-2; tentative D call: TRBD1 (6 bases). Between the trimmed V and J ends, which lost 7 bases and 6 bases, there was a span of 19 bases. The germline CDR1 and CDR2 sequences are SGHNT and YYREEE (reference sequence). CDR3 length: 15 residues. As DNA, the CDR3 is TGTGCCAGCGGCCAACTTTATCAGGGGCCCGGGGAGCTGTTTTTT. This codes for CASGQLYQGPGELFF.

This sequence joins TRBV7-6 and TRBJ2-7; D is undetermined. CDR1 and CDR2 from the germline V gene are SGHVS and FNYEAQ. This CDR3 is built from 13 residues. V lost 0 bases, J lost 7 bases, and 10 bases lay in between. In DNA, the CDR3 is TGTGCCAGCAGCTTAGCCGTGATCGGTGAGCAGTACTTC. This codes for CASSLAVIGEQYF.

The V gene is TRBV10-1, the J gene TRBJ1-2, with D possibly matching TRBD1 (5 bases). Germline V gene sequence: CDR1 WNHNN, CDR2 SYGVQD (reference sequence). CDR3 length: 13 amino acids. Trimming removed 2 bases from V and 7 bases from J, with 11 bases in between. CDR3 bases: TGCGCCAGCAGTGAGGCCAGGGAAGGTGGCTACACCTTC. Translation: CASSEAREGGYTF.

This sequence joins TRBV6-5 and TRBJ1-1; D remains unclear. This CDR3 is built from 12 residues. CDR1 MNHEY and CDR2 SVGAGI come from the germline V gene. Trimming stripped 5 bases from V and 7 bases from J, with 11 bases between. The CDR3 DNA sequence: TGTGCCAGCAGTGAACGGAGGGTTGAAGCTTTCTTT. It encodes CASSERRVEAFF.

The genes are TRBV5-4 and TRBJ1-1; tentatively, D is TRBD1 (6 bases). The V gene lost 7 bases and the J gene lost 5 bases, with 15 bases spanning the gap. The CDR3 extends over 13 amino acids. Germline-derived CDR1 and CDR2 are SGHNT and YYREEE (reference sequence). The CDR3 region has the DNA TGTGCCAGCTGGTATACAGGGAGAACTGAAGCTTTCTTT. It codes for CASWYTGRTEAFF.

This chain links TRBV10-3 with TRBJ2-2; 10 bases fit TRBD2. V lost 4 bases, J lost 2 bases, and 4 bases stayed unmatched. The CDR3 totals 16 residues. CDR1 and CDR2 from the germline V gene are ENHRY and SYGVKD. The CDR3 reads CAISGTSGNNTGELFF. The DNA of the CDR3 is TGTGCCATCAGTGGTACTAGCGGGAATAACACCGGGGAGCTGTTTTTT.